A selection of T cell receptor beta chains follows, all from one sample in a study of blood T cell repertoires in COVID-19. The data were produced by immunoSEQ multiplex PCR, yet TCRdb's version contains in-frame clones alone and is incomplete. The table lists some 460,000 clones, around 90% of them singletons. The sample was PBMCs or T cells enriched from blood (not recorded which). Receptor source: a woman aged 18-29 years with acute COVID-19. Both conserved end residues are part of each CDR3. The D gene is left open where the match is weak. Expanded clones get a size class; other rows say once, few or many, or leave the size out.

>NA|TRBV2|TRBJ2-7|NA
TGTGCCAGCAGCGCTGGACAGGGAGGGAACTACGAGCAGTACTTC
CASSAGQGGNYEQYF
>NA|TRBV12-5|TRBJ1-2|NA
TGTGCTAGTGGGACAGGCTCTGGCTACACCTTC
CASGTGSGYTF
>TRBD1|TRBV27|TRBJ1-2|few
TGTGCCAGCAGTCTTGCATACAGGGGCCATGGCTACACCTTC
CASSLAYRGHGYTF
>NA|TRBV5-1|TRBJ1-2|NA
TGCGCCAGCAGCCGGTCACGGGACATCTATGGCTACACCTTC
CASSRSRDIYGYTF
>NA|TRBV3-1/TRBV3-2|TRBJ2-2|once
TGTGCCAGCAGCCCCGACAGAAACACCGGGGAGCTGTTTTTT
CASSPDRNTGELFF
>NA|TRBV28|TRBJ2-6|NA
TGTGCCAGCAGTTTCAGGGCTGGGGCCAACGTCCTGACTTTC
CASSFRAGANVLTF
>TRBD1|TRBV23-1|TRBJ1-5|NA
TGCGCCAGCAGTCATCTTGGGACAGGGGAGGGTCAGCCCCAGCATTTT
CASSHLGTGEGQPQHF
>NA|TRBV4-3|TRBJ2-3|NA
TGCGCCAGCAGCCAAGATGTGTTTGGACAATCCACAGATACGCAGTATTTT
CASSQDVFGQSTDTQYF
>NA|TRBV7-9|TRBJ1-2|NA
TGTGCCAGCAGCATTACCAGGGGAAACTATGGCTACACCTTC
CASSITRGNYGYTF
>TRBD1|TRBV24-1|TRBJ2-2|NA
TGTGCCACCAGTGACCCCGGGACAGGGGGCCAAAACACCGGGGAGCTGTTTTTT
CATSDPGTGGQNTGELFF
>NA|TRBV20-1|TRBJ2-3|once
TGCAGTGGGGCACGTGTCAATACGCAGTATTTT
CSGARVNTQYF
>TRBD2|TRBV10-2|TRBJ2-3|NA
TGCGCCAGCAGTCTAAGTCCGGGACTAGTAGCCGATACGCAGTATTTT
CASSLSPGLVADTQYF
>NA|TRBV10-3|TRBJ2-5|once
TGTGCCTCTCTGGGGGGGGCGGAAGAGACCCAGTACTTC
CASLGGAEETQYF
>NA|TRBV5-5|TRBJ2-7|NA
TGTGCCAGCAGCTTCCAGGGGTTGAGGGACGACGAGCAGTACTTC
CASSFQGLRDDEQYF
>NA|TRBV19|TRBJ2-3|NA
TGTGCCAGTGCCACTAGACCCGACACAGATACGCAGTATTTT
CASATRPDTDTQYF
>TRBD2|TRBV5-4|TRBJ2-3|NA
TGTGCCAGCAGCTTGGGTCGGGAGGCCGGTGATACGCAGTATTTT
CASSLGREAGDTQYF
>NA|TRBV9|TRBJ1-1|NA
TGTGCCAGCAGCTCCAGGGCGGTGAACACTGAAGCTTTCTTT
CASSSRAVNTEAFF
>TRBD2|TRBV7-2|TRBJ2-3|NA
TGTGCCAGCAGCTTAGAACTAGCGGGTGCTTTAGATACGCAGTATTTT
CASSLELAGALDTQYF
>NA|TRBV28|TRBJ1-5|NA
TGTGCCAGCAGTCCCCCCCCACAGCCCCAGCATTTT
CASSPPPQPQHF
>NA|TRBV6-5|TRBJ1-2|NA
TGTGCCATCTTCAGGGTGGACTACGGCTACACCTTC
CAIFRVDYGYTF
>TRBD2|TRBV4-1|TRBJ2-1|once
TGCGCCAGCAGCCCCATACATCGGACTAGCGGCAATGAGCAGTTCTTC
CASSPIHRTSGNEQFF
>NA|TRBV6-4|TRBJ2-3|NA
TGTGCCAGCAGTCAGCAGGGCCGCGGCACAGATACGCAGTATTTT
CASSQQGRGTDTQYF
>NA|TRBV2|TRBJ1-3|NA
TGTGCCAGCAGTGGTATGGGGGCGAAGGGAAACACCATATATTTT
CASSGMGAKGNTIYF
>TRBD1|TRBV28|TRBJ1-5|NA
TGTGCCAGCAGTTCCCGGGACAGGGGGCCTAATCAGCCCCAGCATTTT
CASSSRDRGPNQPQHF
>TRBD2|TRBV9|TRBJ2-1|NA
TGTGCCAGCAGCGTAGGGGGACTAGCGTTATTCTATGAGCAGTTCTTC
CASSVGGLALFYEQFF
>TRBD2|TRBV4-1|TRBJ2-1|NA
TGCGCCAGCAGCCAAGTCCCTAGCGGGGGGGACAATGAGCAGTTCTTC
CASSQVPSGGDNEQFF
>TRBD1|TRBV24-1|TRBJ2-1|NA
TGTGCCACCAGTGATCGTCCGGGACAGAACAATGAGCAGTTCTTC
CATSDRPGQNNEQFF
>NA|TRBV10-3|TRBJ1-4|NA
TGTGCCATCAGTGTAGACAGAACCGAAAAACTGTTTTTT
CAISVDRTEKLFF
>NA|TRBV13|TRBJ2-1|NA
TGTGCCAGCAGCGGGGCAAATGAGCAGTTCTTC
CASSGANEQFF
>NA|TRBV20-1|TRBJ1-1|NA
TGCAGTGCTAATCAGGGTGGTGAAGCTTTCTTT
CSANQGGEAFF
>NA|TRBV30|TRBJ1-1|NA
TGTGCCTGGAGGTTTTCAGGGGCGGGGGACACTGAAGCTTTCTTT
CAWRFSGAGDTEAFF
>NA|TRBV9|TRBJ1-6|NA
TGTGCCAGCAGCGCGACCGTACAGGGAACTCGTCCCCTCCACTTT
CASSATVQGTRPLHF
>TRBD1|TRBV5-5|TRBJ1-3|NA
TGTGCCAGCAGCTGGGGCGGACAGGCGAGCTCTGGAAACACCATATATTTT
CASSWGGQASSGNTIYF
>TRBD1|TRBV4-2|TRBJ2-7|few
TGTGCCAGCAGCCAAGAGAAAGGACAGGGCTACGAGCAGTACTTC
CASSQEKGQGYEQYF
>NA|TRBV28|TRBJ2-7|NA
TGTGCCAGCAGTTTAGGGCAGGCCTCCTACGAGCAGTACTTC
CASSLGQASYEQYF
>NA|TRBV18|TRBJ2-2|NA
TGTGCCAGCTCACCGAGCTCGAACACCGGGGAGCTGTTTTTT
CASSPSSNTGELFF
>NA|TRBV6-5|TRBJ1-6|NA
TGTGCCAGCAGTTATAGCAGTTCACCCCTCCACTTT
CASSYSSSPLHF
>NA|TRBV6-5|TRBJ1-2|NA
TGTGCCAGCACCACCGGGAACAACTATGGCTACACCTTC
CASTTGNNYGYTF
>TRBD2|TRBV3-1/TRBV3-2|TRBJ2-1|NA
TGTGCCAGCAGCCAAGCTAGCGGGGGGTCCTACAATGAGCAGTTCTTC
CASSQASGGSYNEQFF
>TRBD1|TRBV10-1|TRBJ2-2|NA
TGCGCCAGCAGTGGTACCGGGACAGGGGAGTTGAACACCGGGGAGCTGTTTTTT
CASSGTGTGELNTGELFF
>TRBD1|TRBV19|TRBJ2-5|NA
TGTGCCAGTAGTATTGGGGGACAGGGCCAAGAGACCCAGTACTTC
CASSIGGQGQETQYF
>TRBD1|TRBV5-1|TRBJ2-3|NA
TGCGCCAGCACCCGGGACAGGGGGTCCACAGATACGCAGTATTTT
CASTRDRGSTDTQYF
>NA|TRBV5-8|TRBJ1-4|NA
TGTGCCAGCAGCTTGGATCAGGGTGAAAAACTGTTTTTT
CASSLDQGEKLFF
>NA|TRBV7-2|TRBJ2-3|NA
TGTGCCAGCAGCCCCCACAGGGCCCGGTGGGATACGCAGTATTTT
CASSPHRARWDTQYF
>NA|TRBV9|TRBJ2-4|NA
TGTGCCAGCAGCCCAGAAGGGGATCGTGGCGACATTCAGTACTTC
CASSPEGDRGDIQYF
>NA|TRBV28|TRBJ1-5|NA
TGTGCCAGCACCCCAGGGCTCGGACGCGGCAATCAGCCCCAGCATTTT
CASTPGLGRGNQPQHF
>NA|TRBV20-1|TRBJ1-1|NA
TGCAGTGCTAGTCTTCCGAGGCTTGGGGCTTTCTTT
CSASLPRLGAFF
>TRBD1|TRBV19|TRBJ1-1|NA
TGTGCCAGTAGCCCTCGAAGGAGGACAGGGTTGAACACTGAAGCTTTCTTT
CASSPRRRTGLNTEAFF
>TRBD2|TRBV6-5|TRBJ2-5|NA
TGTGCCAGCATCGGTGAGGGAGGGGAGACCCAGTACTTC
CASIGEGGETQYF
>TRBD2|TRBV6-2/TRBV6-3|TRBJ2-1|NA
TGTGCCAGCAGCGATCCCTCTAAAGCGGGAGATCCGGGGAATGAGCAGTTCTTC
CASSDPSKAGDPGNEQFF
>NA|TRBV7-8|TRBJ2-3|NA
TGTGCCAGCAGCCCCCGAGGTTTGGGTACGCAGTATTTT
CASSPRGLGTQYF
>NA|TRBV24-1|TRBJ1-4|few
TGTGCCACCAGTGCCCTGGGGAGGGGGAGACGAACGAGTGAAAAACTGTTTTTT
CATSALGRGRRTSEKLFF
>TRBD2|TRBV14|TRBJ2-5|NA
TGTGCCAGCAGCCCTGGACTAGCGGGAATCGGGGAGACCCAGTACTTC
CASSPGLAGIGETQYF
>NA|TRBV4-2|TRBJ1-4|few
TGTGCCAGCAGCCTGACAGCCATTAATGAAAAACTGTTTTTT
CASSLTAINEKLFF
>TRBD1|TRBV7-2|TRBJ2-4|few
TGTGCCAGCAGTCCCGGACAGGGGGTGGGAAACATTCAGTACTTC
CASSPGQGVGNIQYF
>TRBD1|TRBV24-1|TRBJ2-3|NA
TGTGCCACCAGTGATTCTAGGACAGGGCACGCAGATACGCAGTATTTT
CATSDSRTGHADTQYF
>TRBD1|TRBV4-1|TRBJ1-6|NA
TGCGCCAGCAGCCCGGACAGGGGGGAGCCCTATAATTCACCCCTCCACTTT
CASSPDRGEPYNSPLHF
>NA|TRBV5-1|TRBJ1-1|NA
TGCGCCAGCAGCCCCCAGGAGGGGACTGAAGCTTTCTTT
CASSPQEGTEAFF
>NA|TRBV19|TRBJ2-1|NA
TGTGCCAGTAGTATTCGGGCGGGGGCGCTGAACAATGAGCAGTTCTTC
CASSIRAGALNNEQFF